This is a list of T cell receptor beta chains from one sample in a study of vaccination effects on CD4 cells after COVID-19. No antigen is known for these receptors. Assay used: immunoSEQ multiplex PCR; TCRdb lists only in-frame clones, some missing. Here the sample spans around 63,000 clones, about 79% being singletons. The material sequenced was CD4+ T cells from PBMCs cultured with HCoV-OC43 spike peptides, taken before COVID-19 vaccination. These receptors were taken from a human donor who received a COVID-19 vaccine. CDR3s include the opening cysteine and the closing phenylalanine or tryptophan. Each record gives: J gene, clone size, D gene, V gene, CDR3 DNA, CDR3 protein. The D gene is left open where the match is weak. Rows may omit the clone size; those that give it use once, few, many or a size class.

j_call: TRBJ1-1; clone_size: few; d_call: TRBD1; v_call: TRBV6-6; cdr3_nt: TGTGCCAGCATCCCGGACAGGTTGAACACTGAAGCTTTCTTT; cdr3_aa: CASIPDRLNTEAFF
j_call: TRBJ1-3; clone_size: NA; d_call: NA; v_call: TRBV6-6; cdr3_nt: TGTGCCAGCAGTCCAGGGTTTCTCACTGGAAACACCATATATTTT; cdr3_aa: CASSPGFLTGNTIYF
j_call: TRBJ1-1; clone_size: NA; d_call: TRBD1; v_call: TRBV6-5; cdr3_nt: TGTGCCAGCGGGACAGGGACAGCTGAAGCTTTCTTT; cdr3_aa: CASGTGTAEAFF
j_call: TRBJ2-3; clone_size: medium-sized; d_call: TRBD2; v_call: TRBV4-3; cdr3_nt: TGCGCCAGCAGCTACGGGGGGGGTAACACAGATACGCAGTATTTT; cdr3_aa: CASSYGGGNTDTQYF
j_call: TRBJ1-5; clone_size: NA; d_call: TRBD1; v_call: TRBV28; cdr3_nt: TGTGCCAGCAGTGCAGGGGGCAGGAATCAGCCCCAGCATTTT; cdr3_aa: CASSAGGRNQPQHF
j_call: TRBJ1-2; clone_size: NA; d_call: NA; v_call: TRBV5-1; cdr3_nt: TGCGCCAGCAGCTTTGGGCAGTCTAACTATGGCTACACCTTC; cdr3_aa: CASSFGQSNYGYTF
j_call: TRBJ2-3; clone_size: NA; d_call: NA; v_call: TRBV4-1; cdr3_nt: TGCGCCAGCAGCCCATCACCCTTCCCAGATACGCAGTATTTT; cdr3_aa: CASSPSPFPDTQYF
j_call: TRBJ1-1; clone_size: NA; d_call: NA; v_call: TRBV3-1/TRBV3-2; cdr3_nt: TGTGCCAGCAGCCAAGATAACAGTAACACTGAAGCTTTCTTT; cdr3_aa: CASSQDNSNTEAFF
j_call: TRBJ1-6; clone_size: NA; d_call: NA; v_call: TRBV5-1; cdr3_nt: TGCGCCAGCAGCAAACTTGGAGGGGAAAATTCACCCCTCCACTTT; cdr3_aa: CASSKLGGENSPLHF
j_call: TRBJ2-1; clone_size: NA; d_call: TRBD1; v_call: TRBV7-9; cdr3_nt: TGTGCCAGCAGCTTGACAGGGGCATCCTACAATGAGCAGTTCTTC; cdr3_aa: CASSLTGASYNEQFF
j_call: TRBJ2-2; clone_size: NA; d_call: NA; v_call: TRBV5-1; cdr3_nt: TGCGCCAGCAGCACGGACACGAACACCGGGGAGCTGTTTTTT; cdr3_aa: CASSTDTNTGELFF
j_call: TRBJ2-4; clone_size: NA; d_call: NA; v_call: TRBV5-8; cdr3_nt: TGTGCCAGCCCGAATCACCCGGGGGAGGTAGCCAAAAACATTCAGTACTTC; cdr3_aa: CASPNHPGEVAKNIQYF
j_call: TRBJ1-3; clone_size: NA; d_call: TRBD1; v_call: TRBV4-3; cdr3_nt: TGCGCCAGCAGCCAAGAACAGGGGAATTGGTATGCTGGAAACACCATATATTTT; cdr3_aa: CASSQEQGNWYAGNTIYF
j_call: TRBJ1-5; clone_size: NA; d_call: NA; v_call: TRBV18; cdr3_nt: TGTGCCAGCTCACCACAGGGGATTCAGCCCCAGCATTTT; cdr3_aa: CASSPQGIQPQHF
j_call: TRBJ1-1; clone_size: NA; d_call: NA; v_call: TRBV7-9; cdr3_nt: TGTGCCAGCAGCTTTGCTCTAACAGGGAGAACTGAAGCTTTCTTT; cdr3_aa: CASSFALTGRTEAFF
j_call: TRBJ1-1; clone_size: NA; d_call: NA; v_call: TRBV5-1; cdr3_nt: TGCGCCAGCAGCTTGGTGGTACGGGGCCCAAACACTGAAGCTTTCTTT; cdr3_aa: CASSLVVRGPNTEAFF
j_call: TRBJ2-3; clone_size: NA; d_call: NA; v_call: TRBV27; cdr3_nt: TGTGCCAGCAGTTTGGGCGGGGGCGCAGATACGCAGTATTTT; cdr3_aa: CASSLGGGADTQYF
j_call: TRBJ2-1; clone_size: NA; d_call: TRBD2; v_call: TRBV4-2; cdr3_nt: TGTGCCAGCAGATTAGCGGGGGGGCAGAAGGTGGGTGAGCAGTTCTTC; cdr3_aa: CASRLAGGQKVGEQFF